The 8 T cell receptor beta chains given below trace back to one sample, sequenced in a study of cytomegalovirus exposure and HLA in healthy donors. Use of 60 Vbeta and 13 Jbeta primers characterized the PCR. TCRdb's copy holds only in-frame clones and misses some; the assay was immunoSEQ multiplex PCR. The sample yields about 110,000 clones, under 80% seen once. Sequenced sample: PBMCs. The receptors here all came from a woman between 45 and 60 years old in good health and CMV-seropositive.

This clone was recorded a few times. J is TRBJ2-1 and V is TRBV7-2; 12 bases agree with TRBD2. Germline CDR1 and CDR2: SGHTA and FQGNSA. V was pared by 6 bases and J by 3 bases, with 3 bases of the junction left unmatched. The CDR3 runs 15 residues. This chain's CDR3 is CASRLAGGYYNEQFF. The DNA for the CDR3 is TGTGCCAGCAGACTAGCGGGAGGATACTACAATGAGCAGTTCTTC.

The chain is built from TRBV6-4 and TRBJ2-3; 9 positions agree with TRBD2. V was clipped by 8 bases and J by 5 bases; unmatched bases: 11. The CDR3 is 15 residues long. Germline V gene sequence: CDR1 MRHNA, CDR2 SNTAGT. The CDR3 DNA reads as TGTGCCAGCGCGCCATTAGCGGGAGCTGGAGATACGCAGTATTTT. This sequence encodes CASAPLAGAGDTQYF.

As regards this clone: Other DNA variants within this sample encode the same CDR3. The J gene is TRBJ1-1, the V gene TRBV7-3; TRBD1 is a possible D gene (5 bases). V was cut by 3 bases and J by 3 bases, with 8 bases left in between. Germline V gene lookup returns CDR1 SGHTA and CDR2 FQGTGA. This CDR3 region has 13 residues. The chain's CDR3 is CASSFGQDTEAFF. The CDR3 DNA is TGTGCCAGCAGCTTCGGACAAGACACTGAAGCTTTCTTT. The whole variable domain, filled in from reference TRBV7-3 and TRBJ1-1, reads GAGVSQTPSNKVTEKGKYVELRCDPISGHTALYWYRQSLGQGPEFLIYFQGTGAADDSGLPNDRFFAVRPEGSVSTLKIQRTERGDSAVYLCASSFGQDTEAFFGQGTRLTVV.

The genes are TRBV5-1 and TRBJ2-3, with a possible D match to TRBD2 (5 bases). V dropped 0 bases and J dropped 4 bases, with 12 bases sitting between them. The CDR3 spans 15 residues. The germline V gene has CDR1 SGHRS and CDR2 YFSETQ. The CDR3 DNA sequence: TGCGCCAGCAGCTTGGCGTTGGACTGGGCAGATACGCAGTATTTT. Its translation: CASSLALDWADTQYF.

The V and J genes are TRBV7-9 and TRBJ1-3, with unresolved D. Trimming stripped 0 bases from V and 2 bases from J, with 14 bases between. Per germline, CDR1 SEHNR and CDR2 FQNEAQ (reference sequence). The CDR3 is 17 amino acids. The CDR3 DNA is TGTGCCAGCAGCTTAGCCCAGACATACTTCCCTGGAAACACCATATATTTT. It specifies CASSLAQTYFPGNTIYF.

The V gene is TRBV7-9, the J gene TRBJ2-5, with D perhaps TRBD2 (5 bases). Germline V lookup: CDR1 SEHNR, CDR2 FQNEAQ (reference sequence). This CDR3 contains 15 residues. V lost 1 base and J 2 bases, leaving 11 bases between the germline ends. CDR3 DNA sequence: TGTGCCAGCAGCTTAGGAGGGCCAGTACAAGAGACCCAGTACTTC. Translation: CASSLGGPVQETQYF.

Only one count was recorded for this clone. The CDR3, as DNA: TGTGCTAGTGGTATCCGGGGTGAAGCTTTCTTT. Amino acid sequence: CASGIRGEAFF. J is TRBJ1-1 and V is TRBV12-5; D ambiguous. CDR3 length equals 11 residues. The germline V and J ends were trimmed by 5 bases and 7 bases, with 8 bases remaining between them. CDR1 and CDR2 from the germline V gene are LGHNT and FRNRAP.

The chain combines TRBV7-6 with TRBJ2-1, with 8 bases lining up with TRBD2. The CDR3 loop spans 16 amino acids. Germline-derived CDR1 and CDR2 are SGHVS and FNYEAQ. Unmatched junction bases numbered 11, after V lost 1 base and J lost 9 bases. The CDR3 loop reads CASSLVPTAGEGEQFF. As DNA, the CDR3 is TGTGCCAGCAGCTTAGTGCCAACAGCGGGAGAGGGTGAGCAGTTCTTC.